Shown below are 13 T cell receptor beta chains from a single sample sequenced in a study of blood T cell repertoires in COVID-19. Libraries were prepared by immunoSEQ multiplex PCR; TCRdb keeps only in-frame clonotypes and omits some of them. The repertoire holds roughly 190,000 clones, with 82% as singletons. The sequenced sample was PBMCs or T cells enriched from blood (not recorded which). The receptors were gathered from a woman in her fifties or sixties with acute COVID-19.

The genes are TRBV9 and TRBJ1-2, with 7 bases fitting TRBD1. Germline V gene lookup returns CDR1 SGDLS and CDR2 YYNGEE. V shed 6 bases and J 1 base; nucleotides not matched to a gene: 9. CDR3 length: 15 amino acids. CDR3 DNA: TGTGCCAGCACTCCTCAGGGGGACATTAACTATGGCTACACCTTC. As protein: CASTPQGDINYGYTF.

The chain is built from TRBV7-6 and TRBJ2-1; 10 nucleotides align to TRBD2. Trimming removed 5 bases from V and 3 bases from J; junction bases left unmatched: 22. CDR1 and CDR2 from the germline V gene are SGHVS and FNYEAQ. This CDR3 comprises 21 residues. CDR3 region: CASSRFRRGLAGETYYNEQFF. Here the CDR3 DNA reads TGTGCCAGCAGCCGGTTTCGGAGGGGCCTAGCGGGAGAGACCTACTACAATGAGCAGTTCTTC.

This clone has ten or more counts. This chain connects TRBV9 to TRBJ1-2; D unresolved. The length of the CDR3 is 10 residues. V was clipped by 4 bases and J by 6 bases, with 4 bases between them. The germline V gene encodes CDR1 SGDLS and CDR2 YYNGEE. CDR3 residues: CASSSNGYTF. CDR3 sequence (DNA): TGTGCCAGCAGCTCCAATGGCTACACCTTC.

The V and J genes are TRBV7-7 and TRBJ2-1; 10 nucleotides align to TRBD2. The germline V gene has CDR1 SSHAT and CDR2 FNYEAQ (reference sequence). The CDR3 has 15 residues. With V trimmed by 5 bases and J by 2 bases, 3 bases remained unmatched. The CDR3 loop reads CASSRGLAAYNEQFF. In nucleotides, the CDR3 is TGTGCCAGCAGCCGAGGACTAGCGGCCTACAATGAGCAGTTCTTC.

This clone was observed a single time. The V and J genes are TRBV10-3 and TRBJ2-2, with D hard to call. Germline CDR1 is ENHRY and CDR2 is SYGVKD. V was trimmed by 0 bases and J by 1 base, leaving 9 bases between them. The CDR3 is 16 residues long. The chain's CDR3 is CAISESAVQNTGELFF. CDR3 nucleotides: TGTGCCATCAGTGAGTCGGCTGTACAGAACACCGGGGAGCTGTTTTTT.

The DNA for the CDR3 is TGTGCCAGCAGTCCTATTCTCTTAACGGACACCATATATTTT. Protein: CASSPILLTDTIYF. The chain is built from TRBV28 and TRBJ1-3; no firm D call. With 5 bases removed from V and 8 bases from J, the gap between germline ends came to 16 bases. The germline gives CDR1 MDHEN, CDR2 SYDVKM. The CDR3 has 14 residues.

The CDR3 is CASRIDSAVSAKGYTF. CDR3 bases: TGTGCCAGCAGGATAGACTCAGCGGTTAGTGCAAAGGGCTACACCTTC. V gene TRBV2 combines with J gene TRBJ1-2; D gene uncertain. CDR1 and CDR2 (germline): SNHLY, FYNNEI. V lost 6 bases to trimming and J lost 8 bases, with 25 bases between them. The CDR3 extends over 16 amino acids.

This clone was counted only a few times. The V gene is TRBV7-2, the J gene TRBJ2-2; D is undetermined. The CDR3 sequence is 11 residues long. The germline V gene encodes CDR1 SGHTA and CDR2 FQGNSA. V was trimmed by 5 bases and J by 7 bases, leaving 5 bases between them. The CDR3 loop is CASSPGGELFF. The CDR3 nucleotides are TGTGCCAGCAGCCCGGGCGGGGAGCTGTTTTTT.

V gene TRBV14 combines with J gene TRBJ2-2; D perhaps matches TRBD2 (6 bases). This CDR3 spans 16 amino acids. CDR1 and CDR2 from the germline V gene are SGHDN and FVKESK. The germline V and J ends were trimmed by 3 bases and 1 base, with 12 bases remaining between them. CDR3 in amino acids: CASSHNPGENTGELFF. The CDR3 DNA follows: TGTGCCAGCAGCCATAATCCGGGAGAGAACACCGGGGAGCTGTTTTTT.

The rearrangement uses TRBV18 and TRBJ2-3; maybe TRBD1 (5 bases). The CDR3 covers 13 residues. The germline CDR1 and CDR2 sequences are KGHSH and LQKENI. V lost 2 bases and J 4 bases, leaving 7 bases between the germline ends. As DNA, the CDR3 is TGTGCCAGCTCACCAGGGGCGGCAGATACGCAGTATTTT. As protein: CASSPGAADTQYF.

V is TRBV4-1 and J is TRBJ2-2, with 10 positions matching TRBD1. Germline loops: CDR1 MGHRA, CDR2 YSYEKL. This CDR3 comprises 16 residues. The V gene end was trimmed by 7 bases and the J gene end by 6 bases; junction bases not matched to a gene: 11. CDR3 residues: CASTTGGTGVAGELFF. In DNA form, the CDR3 reads TGCGCCAGCACCACAGGGGGGACAGGGGTTGCCGGGGAGCTGTTTTTT.

The chain couples TRBV19 to TRBJ1-5, with 9 bases lining up with TRBD1. The CDR3 is 15 amino acids. Germline V gene data show CDR1 as LNHDA and CDR2 as SQIVND (reference sequence). V dropped 5 bases and J dropped 5; count of bases not matched to a gene: 7. CDR3 nucleotide sequence: TGTGCCAGTAGTTTTAGGACAGGGGCCTATCAGCCCCAGCATTTT. Translation gives CASSFRTGAYQPQHF. Combining the CDR3 with reference TRBV19 and TRBJ1-5 gives the whole variable domain DGGITQSPKYLFRKEGQNVTLSCEQNLNHDAMYWYRQDPGQGLRLIYYSQIVNDFQKGDIAEGYSVSREKKESFPLTVTSAQKNPTAFYLCASSFRTGAYQPQHFGDGTRLSIL.

This clone is a singleton in its sample. V and J are TRBV5-4 and TRBJ2-2; 12 bases are a match to TRBD1. CDR1 is SGHNT and CDR2 is YYREEE in the germline V gene (reference sequence). This CDR3 region has 18 residues. V was clipped by 4 bases and J by 1 base; unmatched bases: 8. As DNA, the CDR3 is TGTGCCAGCAGCACAGGGGGACAGGGGGCTTGGAACACCGGGGAGCTGTTTTTT. Translating it yields CASSTGGQGAWNTGELFF. The variable domain in full, with the rest retrieved from reference TRBV5-4 and TRBJ2-2, is ETGVTQSPTHLIKTRGQQVTLRCSSQSGHNTVSWYQQALGQGPQFIFQYYREEENGRGNFPPRFSGLQFPNYSSELNVNALELDDSALYLCASSTGGQGAWNTGELFFGEGSRLTVL.